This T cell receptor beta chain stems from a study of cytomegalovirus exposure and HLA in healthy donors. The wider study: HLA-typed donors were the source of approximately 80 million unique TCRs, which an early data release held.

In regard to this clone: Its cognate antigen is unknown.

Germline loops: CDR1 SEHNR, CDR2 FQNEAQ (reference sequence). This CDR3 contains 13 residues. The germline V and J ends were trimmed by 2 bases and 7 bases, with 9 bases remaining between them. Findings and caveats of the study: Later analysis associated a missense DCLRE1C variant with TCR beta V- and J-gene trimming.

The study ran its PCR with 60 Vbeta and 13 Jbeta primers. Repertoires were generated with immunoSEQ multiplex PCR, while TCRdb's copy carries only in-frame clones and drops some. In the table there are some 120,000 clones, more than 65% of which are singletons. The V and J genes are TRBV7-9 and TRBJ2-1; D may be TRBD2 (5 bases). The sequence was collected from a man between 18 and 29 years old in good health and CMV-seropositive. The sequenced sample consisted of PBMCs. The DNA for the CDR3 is TGTGCCAGCAGCTTATCCCGAGGGAATGAGCAGTTCTTC. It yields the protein CASSLSRGNEQFF.